The rows below give T cell receptor beta chains drawn from one sample of a study of long-term antiretroviral therapy in people with HIV. The repertoire was sequenced with immunoSEQ multiplex PCR; TCRdb's copy has only in-frame clones and lacks some. The data contain tens of thousands of clones, roughly 92% of them singletons. The sequences come from unsorted PBMCs, collected 4.4 years after starting antiretroviral therapy. Source of these receptors: a woman aged 45-60 years with HIV. Each CDR3 is given with its conserved first and last residue. A D gene is named only where the DNA matches it firmly. Rows may omit the clone size; those that give it use once, few, many or a size class.

TRBJ2-7 | - | TRBD1 | TRBV7-9 | CASSSGQGTHEQYF | TGTGCCAGCAGCTCTGGACAGGGGACTCACGAGCAGTACTTC
TRBJ2-4 | - | - | TRBV30 | CAWSLAKNIQYF | TGTGCCTGGAGTTTAGCCAAAAACATTCAGTACTTC
TRBJ2-7 | - | - | TRBV10-3 | CAISEGRISNEQYF | TGTGCCATCAGTGAAGGCAGAATTTCTAACGAGCAGTACTTC
TRBJ2-1 | few | - | TRBV29-1 | CSVSGGIVYNEQFF | TGCAGCGTTTCAGGCGGGATCGTTTACAATGAGCAGTTCTTC
TRBJ2-2 | - | - | TRBV9 | CASSVEGTGELFF | TGTGCCAGCAGCGTTGAGGGGACCGGGGAGCTGTTTTTT
TRBJ2-1 | - | TRBD2 | TRBV5-6 | CASSPSPGTSGYNEQFF | TGTGCCAGCAGCCCGAGCCCCGGGACTAGCGGCTACAATGAGCAGTTCTTC
TRBJ1-4 | once | TRBD1 | TRBV11-2 | CASSSRGTGEEKLFF | TGTGCCAGCAGTTCTAGGGGGACAGGGGAAGAAAAACTGTTTTTT
TRBJ2-7 | - | - | TRBV9 | CASSPSRGGTYEQYF | TGTGCCAGCAGCCCTTCCCGCGGGGGCACCTACGAGCAGTACTTC
TRBJ2-5 | once | - | TRBV11-2 | CASSLGGLGTQYF | TGTGCCAGCAGCTTAGGGGGCTTGGGGACCCAGTACTTC
TRBJ2-2 | - | TRBD2 | TRBV7-7 | CASSPRTSGGGIGELFF | TGTGCTAGCAGCCCCCGGACTAGCGGGGGGGGTATCGGGGAGCTGTTTTTT
TRBJ2-7 | - | - | TRBV4-2 | CASSPKQGTSYEQYF | TGTGCCAGCAGCCCAAAACAGGGAACCTCTTACGAGCAGTACTTC
TRBJ2-7 | - | - | TRBV27 | CASSLFGADYEQYF | TGTGCCAGCAGTTTGTTCGGGGCCGACTACGAGCAGTACTTC
TRBJ1-5 | - | - | TRBV2 | CASSLQGGGYSNQPQHF | TGTGCCAGCAGCCTACAGGGTGGGGGGTATAGCAATCAGCCCCAGCATTTT
TRBJ1-6 | - | TRBD1 | TRBV9 | CASRPGTENSPLHF | TGTGCCAGCAGGCCCGGGACAGAAAATTCACCCCTCCACTTT
TRBJ1-1 | - | - | TRBV6-6 | CASSLGTEAFF | TGTGCCAGCAGTTTGGGCACTGAAGCTTTCTTT
TRBJ2-7 | once | TRBD1 | TRBV10-3 | CAITMTGGEQYF | TGTGCCATCACTATGACAGGGGGCGAGCAGTACTTC
TRBJ2-3 | - | TRBD2 | TRBV25-1 | CASSVFSGGTTDTQYF | TGTGCCAGCAGTGTTTTTAGCGGGGGGACCACAGATACGCAGTATTTT
TRBJ2-2 | - | - | TRBV29-1 | CSVTGHRNTGELFF | TGCAGCGTTACGGGACACCGAAACACCGGGGAGCTGTTTTTT
TRBJ1-2 | - | TRBD1 | TRBV2 | CASSPRQGSYGYTF | TGTGCCAGCAGTCCCCGACAGGGGAGCTATGGCTACACCTTC